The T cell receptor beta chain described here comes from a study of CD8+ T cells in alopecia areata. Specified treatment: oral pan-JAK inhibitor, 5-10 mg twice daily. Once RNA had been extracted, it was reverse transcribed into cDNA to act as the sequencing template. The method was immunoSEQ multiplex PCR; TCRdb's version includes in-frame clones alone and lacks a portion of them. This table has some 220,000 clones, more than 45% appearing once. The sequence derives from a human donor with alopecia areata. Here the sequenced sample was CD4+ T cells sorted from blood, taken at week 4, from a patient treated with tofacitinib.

CDR3 coding DNA: TGTGCCAGCAGTCTTTCGGCCCGGCGGGGAAGGGAGACCCAGTACTTC. Translating it yields CASSLSARRGRETQYF. This chain connects TRBV28 to TRBJ2-5, with D possibly TRBD2 on 6 matching bases. The V end lost 5 bases, the J end lost 5 bases, and 21 bases lay between the germline ends. This CDR3 is built from 16 residues. Looked up from germline, CDR1 is MDHEN and CDR2 is SYDVKM.